The entry below describes one T cell receptor (beta chain). Antigen: not known. This entry belongs to a study of blood T cells in healthy people across ages. PCR was performed a second time for 7 to 11 cycles using a sample-barcoded 5' primer and a J-beta primer mix. MiXCR, run by TCRdb on the 5' RACE reads, gives a single entry per CDR3 protein. In the table there are about 1.8 million distinct CDR3 sequences, roughly 49% of which are singletons. J lost 3 bases, V lost 6 bases, and 5 bases had no gene match. Germline V CDR1 and CDR2: ENHRY, SYGVKD. This CDR3 region has 14 residues. Notes on the study in general: Unsorted PBMCs ruled out conclusive naive versus antigen-experienced comparison.

The chain carries TRBV10-3 and TRBJ1-2, with TRBD1 identical over 9 bases. This receptor was obtained from a woman in her forties in good health. Input material: blood. CDR3 in amino acids: CAIRGDRGDYGYTF. CDR3 DNA: TGTGCCATCAGGGGCGACAGGGGGGACTATGGCTACACCTTC.